The 12 T cell receptor beta chains in this list originate from one sample, sequenced in a study of CD8 T cells in Susac syndrome. Roughly 0.45 to 1 ug RNA was reverse transcribed with random hexamers. MiXCR was run by TCRdb on the immunoSEQ multiplex PCR reads, yielding one entry per CDR3 protein. Of 100,000 to 150,000 distinct CDR3 sequences in the sample, approximately 96% were seen once. The sample was CD4+ T cells from PBMCs. These receptors all come from a human donor in good health.

In its sample, this clonotype was seen once. This chain uses TRBV6-5 with TRBJ1-5; weak D call: TRBD1 (5 bases). The CDR3 consists of 15 residues. Trimming left V 2 bases short and J 7 bases short, with 15 bases between. Germline V gene data show CDR1 as MNHEY and CDR2 as SVGAGI. The CDR3 region has the DNA TGTGCCAGCAGTTACGTCGCAGGGAGAGGCCAGCCCCAGCATTTT. Its translation: CASSYVAGRGQPQHF.

V usage is TRBV18 and J usage is TRBJ1-1; 7 bases agree with TRBD1. The CDR3 has 15 residues. The germline CDR1 and CDR2 sequences are KGHSH and LQKENI. Trimming at V came to 4 bases and at J to 1 base, leaving 6 bases not matched to a gene. The CDR3 loop reads CASSQSGQRNTEAFF. The CDR3, as DNA: TGTGCCAGCTCACAATCGGGACAGAGGAACACTGAAGCTTTCTTT.

The chain employs TRBV4-1 and TRBJ2-1; D is unclear. The CDR3 length is 16 residues. The germline V gene encodes CDR1 MGHRA and CDR2 YSYEKL. The V gene lost 4 bases and the J gene lost 1 base, with 14 bases spanning the gap. The CDR3 region is CASSRSQLLSYNEQFF. Here the CDR3 DNA reads TGCGCCAGCAGCCGATCACAGTTACTTTCCTACAATGAGCAGTTCTTC.

This clonotype was counted once. In DNA, the CDR3 is TGTGCCAGCAGTGAATCGGGATATTGGAACACTGAAGCTTTCTTT. Amino acids: CASSESGYWNTEAFF. The gene calls are TRBV25-1 and TRBJ1-1; D gene unclear. The V and J ends lost 1 base and 1 base respectively, with 10 bases between them. The CDR3 totals 15 residues. Germline lookup yields CDR1 MGHDK and CDR2 SYGVNS.

J is TRBJ1-5 and V is TRBV2, with 7 bases that match TRBD1. This CDR3 contains 15 residues. The V gene end was trimmed by 0 bases and the J gene end by 6 bases; junction bases not matched to a gene: 5. Germline V gives CDR1 SNHLY, CDR2 FYNNEI. CDR3 nucleotides: TGTGCCAGCAGTGAAGCCGACAGGGAAGGTCAGCCCCAGCATTTT. Residues: CASSEADREGQPQHF.

This chain uses TRBV14 with TRBJ2-7; 7 bases map to TRBD2. The trim removed 4 bases at V and 2 bases at J, leaving 14 bases unmatched. Per germline, CDR1 SGHDN and CDR2 FVKESK. This CDR3 has 17 amino acids. CDR3 protein: CASSPSLWEGRTYEQYF. CDR3 DNA sequence: TGTGCCAGCAGCCCCTCTTTGTGGGAGGGTAGGACCTACGAGCAGTACTTC. The whole variable domain, filled in from reference TRBV14 and TRBJ2-7, reads EAGVTQFPSHSVIEKGQTVTLRCDPISGHDNLYWYRRVMGKEIKFLLHFVKESKQDESGMPNNRFLAERTGGTYSTLKVQPAELEDSGVYFCASSPSLWEGRTYEQYFGPGTRLTVT.

V gene TRBV19 combines with J gene TRBJ2-2; no clear D. V lost 5 bases and J lost 3, with 10 bases in between. The CDR3 runs to 14 residues. Germline V gene lookup returns CDR1 LNHDA and CDR2 SQIVND (reference sequence). The CDR3 protein is CASSLVLYTGELFF. The CDR3 nucleotides read TGTGCCAGTAGTCTCGTACTATACACCGGGGAGCTGTTTTTT.

The chain couples TRBV7-8 to TRBJ2-5; 12 positions agree with TRBD2. Germline V gives CDR1 SGHVS, CDR2 FQNEAQ. This CDR3 region has 16 residues. Trimming removed 5 bases from V and 5 bases from J; junction bases left unmatched: 9. DNA of the CDR3: TGTGCCAGCAGCGTGTCCCGACTAGCGGGAGTTGAGACCCAGTACTTC. Translated: CASSVSRLAGVETQYF.

The chain uses TRBV6-2 or TRBV6-3 and TRBJ2-2; 9 bases are shared with TRBD2. Germline V lookup: CDR1 MNHEY, CDR2 SVGEGT. Germline trimming cut 3 bases from V and 7 bases from J; bases unmatched to any gene: 6. The CDR3 has 15 amino acids. CDR3: CASSYRLAGYGELFF. For the CDR3, the DNA is TGTGCCAGCAGTTATCGGCTAGCGGGGTACGGGGAGCTGTTTTTT.

The rearrangement joins TRBV5-1 to TRBJ2-1; D may be TRBD1 (7 bases). The ends were cut back, 7 bases at V and 6 bases at J, with 14 bases in the middle. CDR3 length equals 13 residues. Germline values: CDR1 SGHRS, CDR2 YFSETQ. The CDR3 protein is CASGDSGGNEQFF. CDR3 coding DNA: TGCGCCAGCGGGGACTCAGGGGGCAATGAGCAGTTCTTC.

The V gene is TRBV2, the J gene TRBJ2-7; D might be TRBD2 (6 bases). V was shortened by 4 bases and J by 4 bases, with 14 bases between the two germline ends. CDR3 length equals 14 residues. The germline V gene has CDR1 SNHLY and CDR2 FYNNEI. This chain's CDR3 is CASSGGPGRYEQYF. The CDR3 DNA is TGTGCCAGCAGTGGCGGGCCAGGGAGGTACGAGCAGTACTTC.

V and J are TRBV7-9 and TRBJ1-1; the D is unclear. The length of the CDR3 is 14 residues. V dropped 0 bases and J dropped 5 bases, with 10 bases sitting between them. CDR1 and CDR2 from the germline V gene are SEHNR and FQNEAQ (reference sequence). The CDR3 sequence is CASSLARRETEAFF. The CDR3 region has the DNA TGTGCCAGCAGCTTAGCAAGGAGGGAAACTGAAGCTTTCTTT.